This entry concerns a single T cell receptor beta chain. This entry comes from a study of blood T cell repertoires in COVID-19. Whole-study context: PBMCs, B-cell-depleted T cells, or T cells were the source of the cDNA or gDNA that made up the material.

Between the trimmed V and J ends, which lost 2 bases and 4 bases, there was a span of 11 bases. Germline V gene data show CDR1 as SGHAT and CDR2 as FQNNGV. CDR3 length equals 14 residues. Authors' methods: Scientists estimated how many nucleated cells there were by amplifying reference gene primers. Profiled with immunoSEQ multiplex PCR; TCRdb holds only in-frame clones, not every one. That table gives V, J and clone size, and the DNA gave D and trimming. The sample holds some 290,000 clones, 75% to 90% seen once. The origin of this receptor is a woman under 40 with COVID-19, enrolled during active disease. The chain employs TRBV11-2 and TRBJ1-1; D is unclear. Sequencing was carried out using peripheral blood. CDR3 bases: TGTGCCAGCAGCTTATTGAGGGTAGGCACTGAAGCTTTCTTT. Translation: CASSLLRVGTEAFF.